This T cell receptor (beta chain) was found in a study of blood T cell repertoires in COVID-19 (dated by TCRdb to about 2020). For context, the study as a whole: The collaborator samples originated in the United States, Italy and Spain and spanned the acute and convalescent phases of COVID-19. The material from the prospective study consisted of cDNA or gDNA derived from T cells, B-cell-depleted T cells, or PBMCs. Deeply sampled blood TCRbeta repertoires from subjects exposed to, actively infected with, or recovered from COVID-19 were included in the dataset. A freely available public database, intended as a resource for researchers studying the immune response to SARS-CoV-2, is where the repertoires were released. HLA class I and class II types, where available, came from metadata supplied by the sample provider rather than from assay-based typing. A de-identified subject ID, COVID-19 status, age in years and sex were almost always included in the sample metadata. The samples were drawn from two sources: the first 160 participants of the ongoing ImmuneRACE study, and 950 to 1,500 subjects contributed by 6 global collaborators.

CDR1 and CDR2 were assigned from the germline V gene as SGDLS and YYNGEE. The CDR3 numbers 16 residues from cysteine through phenylalanine. Only the CDR3 portion is preserved as DNA: 48 bases, with reading frame beginning at the first base. Trimmed from V: 0 bases; trimmed from J: 5 bases; junction bases lacking a gene match: 4. TCRbeta CDR3 regions were amplified from genomic DNA using the immunoSEQ Assay, a bias-controlled multiplex PCR. As for the authors' bioinformatics: Nucleated cell counts per sample were estimated from amplification of reference gene primers within the assay. Sequence reads were collapsed and filtered to measure the absolute abundance of every unique TCRbeta CDR3 rearrangement. For each sample, productive Simpson clonality was calculated as the square root of Simpson's diversity index across productive rearrangements. Entries here come from immuneACCESS through TCRdb and include only in-frame sequences with V and J called. Some clones fail to appear in such tables; in the studies checked, an unresolved V gene covers under half of the shortfall, and the cause of the remainder is unknown. That table furnishes V, J and clone size, whereas the DNA furnished D and trimming. The sample has roughly 410,000 clones on record, 87% of them singletons. Together, the top ten hold approximately 2.4% of the sample.

At one collaborating source in Seattle, patients were enrolled during active infection and were followed longitudinally through the course of disease. The collaborating institutions used their own protocols to collect whole blood in K2EDTA tubes. For TCRbeta analysis, collaborator samples were shipped as frozen whole blood, as isolated PBMCs, or as DNA extracted from either sample type. Of note for this clone: Its antigen is currently not known. No clone much larger than this one lies a single base away; base qualities are absent.

What the work shows at the level of the full study, not this receptor alone: Clinical and demographic metadata were provided uncurated, with the amount varying by source and participant.

The chain links TRBV9 with TRBJ2-1; 11 middle bases align to TRBD2. This clonotype was obtained from a woman aged 55-69 years with COVID-19, enrolled during active disease. The specimen sequenced was peripheral blood. The bases are TGTGCCAGCAGCGTAGGGCTAGCGGGGGGACACAATGAGCAGTTCTTC. This translates into CASSVGLAGGHNEQFF.